These T cell receptor beta chains were read from a single sample in a study of blood T cells in healthy people across ages. From the 5' RACE reads, TCRdb called clonotypes with MiXCR, one entry per CDR3 protein. Seen here are about 650,000 distinct CDR3 sequences, about 30% observed once, and the top ten hold 15% to 19%. Sequenced material: blood. The receptors here all came from a woman at least 80 years old in good health. Both conserved end residues are part of each CDR3. A D gene is named only where the DNA matches it firmly. Clone size is given for some rows only: seen once, a few or many times, or a class if the clone is expanded.

j_call clone_size d_call v_call cdr3_aa cdr3_nt
TRBJ2-1 NA TRBD1 TRBV4-2 CASSQEVETGNNEQFF TGTGCCAGCAGCCAAGAGGTCGAGACAGGGAACAATGAGCAGTTCTTC
TRBJ2-1 many TRBD2 TRBV6-1 CASIRLAGGWEQFF TGTGCCAGCATAAGGCTAGCGGGGGGGTGGGAGCAGTTCTTC
TRBJ1-5 NA NA TRBV5-8 CASSHQYQPQHF TGTGCCAGCAGCCATCAGTATCAGCCCCAGCATTTT
TRBJ1-1 NA TRBD1 TRBV27 CASSLRQGGHNTEAFF TGTGCCAGCAGTTTAAGGCAGGGGGGCCATAACACTGAAGCTTTCTTT
TRBJ2-5 many TRBD2 TRBV9 CASSASGGAQQETQYF TGTGCCAGCAGCGCTAGCGGGGGGGCACAACAAGAGACCCAGTACTTC
TRBJ2-1 many TRBD1 TRBV6-2/TRBV6-3 CASNSQKQGPRSYNEQFF TGTGCCAGCAATTCTCAGAAACAGGGGCCTCGCTCCTACAATGAGCAGTTCTTC
TRBJ2-1 NA NA TRBV2 CASRTADSYNEQFF TGCGCCAGCCGGACAGCCGATAGCTACAATGAGCAGTTCTTC
TRBJ1-5 NA TRBD1 TRBV7-2 CASSLESEGAFLNQPQHF TGTGCCAGCAGCTTAGAGTCGGAGGGGGCGTTTTTGAATCAGCCCCAGCATTTT
TRBJ1-5 few NA TRBV24-1 CATSDSRERNQPQHF TGTGCCACCAGTGATTCCCGGGAGCGAAATCAGCCCCAGCATTTT
TRBJ1-2 few NA TRBV3-1 CASSRRGNGYTF TGTGCCAGCAGCCGCAGGGGCAATGGCTACACCTTC
TRBJ2-1 many NA TRBV2 CASSGYRSYEQFF TGTGCCAGCAGTGGGTACCGTTCTTATGAGCAGTTCTTC
TRBJ2-3 NA NA TRBV2 CASSEPFTDTQYF TGTGCCAGCAGCGAGCCCTTTACAGATACGCAGTATTTT
TRBJ2-2 NA NA TRBV27 CASGAGRGSGELFF TGTGCCAGCGGAGCGGGCAGGGGAAGCGGGGAGCTGTTTTTT
TRBJ2-5 NA TRBD1 TRBV5-1 CASRKGQHQETQYF TGCGCCAGCAGGAAGGGACAGCACCAAGAGACCCAGTACTTC